These 11 T cell receptor beta chains were sequenced from one sample in a study of blood T cell repertoires in COVID-19 (dated by TCRdb to 2019 to 2021). The library came from the immunoSEQ multiplex PCR assay. What TCRdb holds here is the immuneACCESS table cut down to in-frame rearrangements. Part of the clones is not present; checked against another copy, under half of the missing clones reflect an unresolved V gene, and the others are unexplained. Across this sample there are fewer than 75,000 clones, with less than 90% seen only once. The ten largest clones take up 4.4% of the sample. What was sequenced was peripheral blood. The receptors shown here come from a man between 45 and 60 years old with active COVID-19.

The chain has TRBV5-1 and TRBJ1-2; TRBD1 might be the D (6 bases). Germline V gene sequence: CDR1 SGHRS, CDR2 YFSETQ. Deletions cut 6 bases from V and 4 bases from J, with 16 bases between. The CDR3 loop spans 14 amino acids. CDR3 loop: CASKLGGVGYGYTF. The CDR3 DNA sequence: TGCGCCAGCAAATTAGGGGGGGTTGGCTATGGCTACACCTTC. The whole variable domain, filled in from reference TRBV5-1 and TRBJ1-2, reads KAGVTQTPRYLIKTRGQQVTLSCSPISGHRSVSWYQQTPGQGLQFLFEYFSETQRNKGNFPGRFSGRQFSNSRSEMNVSTLELGDSALYLCASKLGGVGYGYTFGSGTRLTVV.

V and J are TRBV5-1 and TRBJ1-1; D call uncertain. The CDR3 totals 13 residues. V lost 1 base, J lost 1 base, and 5 bases lay in between. CDR1 SGHRS and CDR2 YFSETQ come from the germline V gene. The DNA of the CDR3 is TGCGCCAGCAGCTTGCAGGAGAACACTGAAGCTTTCTTT. Protein product: CASSLQENTEAFF.

This sequence joins TRBV5-1 and TRBJ1-1; possibly TRBD1 for D (6 bases). With 5 bases removed from V and 0 bases from J, the gap between germline ends came to 11 bases. The CDR3 totals 14 residues. Germline V gene lookup returns CDR1 SGHRS and CDR2 YFSETQ. CDR3 loop: CASRRGDMNTEAFF. The CDR3 region has the DNA TGCGCCAGCAGGAGAGGGGACATGAACACTGAAGCTTTCTTT.

J is TRBJ2-5 and V is TRBV6-5, with D hard to call. V gave up 6 bases and J gave up 4 bases, with 6 bases separating them. The germline V gene has CDR1 MNHEY and CDR2 SVGAGI. The CDR3 extends over 11 amino acids. CDR3 nucleotides: TGTGCCAGCAGCCTAAGAGAGACCCAGTACTTC. It encodes CASSLRETQYF.

The chain uses TRBV12-3 or TRBV12-4 and TRBJ2-3; D is unresolved. The CDR3 has 13 amino acids. V lost 6 bases, J lost 7 bases, and 14 bases lay in between. CDR3 nucleotide sequence: TGTGCCAGCAGACCCCGGGTGCAATATACGCAGTATTTT. Protein sequence: CASRPRVQYTQYF.

This clone was recorded once. J is TRBJ2-7 and V is TRBV19; D unresolved. Germline CDR1 is LNHDA and CDR2 is SQIVND (reference sequence). V was trimmed by 7 bases and J by 3 bases, leaving 22 bases between them. The CDR3 covers 16 residues. CDR3: CASTPTDRGPLYEQYF. The CDR3 DNA follows: TGTGCCAGTACCCCTACTGATCGAGGTCCCCTCTACGAGCAGTACTTC.

The V and J genes are TRBV2 and TRBJ2-1; D not certain. V lost 6 bases to trimming and J lost 6 bases, with 9 bases between them. Germline V gives CDR1 SNHLY, CDR2 FYNNEI. This CDR3 contains 12 residues. CDR3 nucleotide sequence: TGTGCCAGCAGGTCACAAAGCAATGAGCAGTTCTTC. Its protein product is CASRSQSNEQFF. The full variable domain, its missing parts supplied by reference TRBV2 and TRBJ2-1, is EPEVTQTPSHQVTQMGQEVILRCVPISNHLYFYWYRQILGQKVEFLVSFYNNEISEKSEIFDDQFSVERPDGSNFTLKIRSTKLEDSAMYFCASRSQSNEQFFGPGTRLTVL.

In its sample, this clone was seen a few times. Relative to the germline gene, one junction end is altered; a read error may explain this. The chain has TRBV6-5 and TRBJ1-3; TRBD1 is a possible D gene (6 bases). This CDR3 spans 15 amino acids. Germline lookup yields CDR1 MNHEY and CDR2 SVGAGI. DNA of the CDR3: TGTGCCAGCAGTTACTCAGGACAGTCTGGGAACACCATATATTTT. The encoded protein is CASSYSGQSGNTIYF.

This chain connects TRBV19 to TRBJ2-5; D might be TRBD2 (6 bases). The CDR3 consists of 14 residues. The V and J ends lost 2 bases and 5 bases respectively, with 12 bases between them. CDR1 is LNHDA and CDR2 is SQIVND in the germline V gene (reference sequence). The CDR3 loop is CASSIFRGSETQYF. The CDR3 coding sequence is TGTGCCAGTAGTATATTCCGGGGGTCGGAGACCCAGTACTTC.

This rearrangement joins TRBV28 to TRBJ2-1; 7 bases agree with TRBD1. Losses at the gene ends were 6 bases for V and 2 bases for J; bases not matched to a gene: 7. Germline CDR1 MDHEN, CDR2 SYDVKM. The CDR3 is made up of 15 amino acids. CDR3 coding DNA: TGTGCCAGCAGCTCGACAGGGCCGACCTACAATGAGCAGTTCTTC. It translates to CASSSTGPTYNEQFF.

The chain joins TRBV5-4 to TRBJ1-3, with TRBD1 as a possible D gene (6 bases). The germline V gene has CDR1 SGHNT and CDR2 YYREEE (reference sequence). CDR3 length: 15 residues. Trimming cost V 5 bases and J 0 bases, with 12 bases left between them. The CDR3 coding sequence is TGTGCCAGCAGTGCTCGAGGGGGCTCTGGAAACACCATATATTTT. Its translation is CASSARGGSGNTIYF. The full variable domain, with the rest looked up from reference TRBV5-4 and TRBJ1-3, is ETGVTQSPTHLIKTRGQQVTLRCSSQSGHNTVSWYQQALGQGPQFIFQYYREEENGRGNFPPRFSGLQFPNYSSELNVNALELDDSALYLCASSARGGSGNTIYFGEGSWLTVV.